This T cell receptor beta chain was profiled in a study of cytomegalovirus exposure and HLA in healthy donors. Vbeta (60) and Jbeta (13) primers were used in the PCR. The table came from immunoSEQ multiplex PCR; TCRdb's copy has only in-frame clones and leaves some out. The sample has tens of thousands of clones; 75% to 80% are singletons. The CDR3 has 17 residues. The receptor's source is a man aged 40-50 years in good health and CMV-seronegative. Material: PBMCs. The chain is built from TRBV21-1 and TRBJ2-3; TRBD2, the table's D call, was not compared with the DNA. TRBV21-1 is termed a pseudogene. The CDR3 region is CASSEEGGPPSTDTQYF. CDR3 sequence (DNA): TGTGCCAGCAGCGAAGAGGGAGGGCCTCCTAGCACAGATACGCAGTATTTT.